The clone carrying this TCR beta chain was detected ten times or more. What it binds is unknown. The CDR3 totals 12 residues. Germline-derived CDR1 and CDR2 are MDHEN and SYDVKM. The J segment lost 10 bases and the V segment lost 6 bases, leaving 9 bases of the junction unmatched. MiXCR, applied by TCRdb to the 5' RACE reads, yields one record per CDR3 protein. The sample holds around 30,000 distinct CDR3 sequences, 4% to 4.5% seen once. This sample was included in a study of early T cells in non-severe SARS-CoV-2 infection. General study findings and limits: Anti-spike CD8 responses were favored in VDJdb matching, and private and CD4 specificities were missed.

The source material was whole blood. The receptor was derived from an adult who was a healthcare worker with PCR-confirmed SARS-CoV-2 infection or an uninfected control (not recorded which). This chain links TRBV28 with TRBJ2-7; 7 bases are a match to TRBD1. The CDR3 DNA reads TGTGCCAGCAGAGAACAGGGGCCTGACCAGTACTTC. Translation: CASREQGPDQYF.